This T cell receptor (beta chain) was documented in a study of blood T cell repertoires in COVID-19 (dated by TCRdb to about 2020). About the full investigation: Samples from collaborators originated in the United States, Italy and Spain and spanned both the acute and convalescent phases of COVID-19. The material from the prospective study consisted of cDNA or gDNA derived from T cells, B-cell-depleted T cells, or PBMCs. The dataset comprised deeply sampled blood TCRbeta repertoires from subjects exposed to, actively infected with, or recovered from COVID-19. The repertoires were made available in a free public database intended to serve as a resource for research on the immune response to SARS-CoV-2. The samples were drawn from the first 160 participants of the ongoing ImmuneRACE study and from roughly 1,300 subjects provided by 6 global collaborators. The sample metadata nearly always contained a de-identified subject ID, COVID-19 status, age in years and sex. Where available, HLA class I and class II types were taken from metadata supplied by the sample provider and were not determined by assay-based typing.

The immunoSEQ Assay, a bias-controlled multiplex PCR, was used to amplify TCRbeta CDR3 regions from genomic DNA. The study's processing was this. The number of nucleated cells in each sample was estimated by amplification of reference gene primers within the assay. Sequence reads were collapsed and filtered to measure the absolute abundance of every unique TCRbeta CDR3 rearrangement. For each sample, productive Simpson clonality was calculated as the square root of Simpson's diversity index over productive rearrangements. The immuneACCESS repertoire file appears here via TCRdb, limited to in-frame rearrangements. These files lack a portion of the clones; in checked studies, under half of the deficit traces to unresolved V genes, and the cause of the others is not known. The V and J calls and the clone size are those of that table, but D and trimming were determined from the DNA. This sample gives about 280,000 clones in total; 85% to 90% of them show up just once. The ten largest clones capture approximately 4% of the sample.

A word on this clone: Which antigen it targets is not known. No qualities accompany the bases; no much larger clone lies one base away.

In the prospective study, participants were roughly 18 to 100 years old, resided in approximately 25 geographic areas of the United States, and were enrolled through a virtual design. Cohort assignment in the prospective study relied on participant-reported clinical history from a screening survey and a study questionnaire. In the prospective study, mobile phlebotomists collected whole blood, serum and a nasopharyngeal or oropharyngeal swab from each participant. Over an approximately 2-month period, participants in the prospective study had the option of providing additional blood draws and questionnaires. Before DNA extraction, prospective study blood samples were shipped either frozen or at room temperature. From the cysteine through the phenylalanine, the CDR3 covers 15 amino acids. Of all the DNA, just the CDR3 is kept, 45 bases in frame from base 1. According to the germline V gene, CDR1 reads SGHTA and CDR2 reads FQGNSA. V is pruned by 1 base and J by 5 bases, leaving 5 bases of the junction without a gene match.

Points the paper makes about the study in general: Clinical and demographic metadata were provided uncurated, with the amount varying by source and participant.

This receptor was identified in a young woman with acute COVID-19. The chain was built from TRBV7-2 and TRBJ2-3, with 8 middle bases fitting TRBD2. Sequencing was performed on PBMCs or T cells enriched from blood (not recorded which). The encoded CDR3 is CASSLGAGEGDTQYF. The nucleotide sequence reads as follows: TGTGCCAGCAGCTTAGGAGCGGGAGAAGGAGATACGCAGTATTTT.